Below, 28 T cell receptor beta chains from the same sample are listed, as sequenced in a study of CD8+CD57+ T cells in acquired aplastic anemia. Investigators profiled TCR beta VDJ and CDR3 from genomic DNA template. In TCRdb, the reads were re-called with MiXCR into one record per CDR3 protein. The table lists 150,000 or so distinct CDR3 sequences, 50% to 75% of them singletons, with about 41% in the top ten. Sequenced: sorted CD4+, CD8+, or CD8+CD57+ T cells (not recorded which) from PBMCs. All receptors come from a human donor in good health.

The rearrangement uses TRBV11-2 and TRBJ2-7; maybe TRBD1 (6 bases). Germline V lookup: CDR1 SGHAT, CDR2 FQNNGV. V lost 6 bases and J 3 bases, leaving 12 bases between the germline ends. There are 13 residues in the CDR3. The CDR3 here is CASSREDSYEQYF. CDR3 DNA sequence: TGTGCCAGCAGTCGAGAGGACAGCTACGAGCAGTACTTC.

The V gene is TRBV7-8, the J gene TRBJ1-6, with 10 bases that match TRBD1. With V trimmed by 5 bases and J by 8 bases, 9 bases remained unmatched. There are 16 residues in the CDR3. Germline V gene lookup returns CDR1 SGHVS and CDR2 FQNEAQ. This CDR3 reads CASSNQVGTGDSPLHF. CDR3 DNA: TGTGCCAGCAGCAACCAAGTGGGGACAGGGGATTCACCCCTCCACTTT.

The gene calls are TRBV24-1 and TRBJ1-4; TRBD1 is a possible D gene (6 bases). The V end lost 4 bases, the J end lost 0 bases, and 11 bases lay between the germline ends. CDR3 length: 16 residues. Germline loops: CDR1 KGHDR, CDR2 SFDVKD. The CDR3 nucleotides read TGTGCCACCAGTGACGGGGGACAAGCAACTAATGAAAAACTGTTTTTT. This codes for CATSDGGQATNEKLFF.

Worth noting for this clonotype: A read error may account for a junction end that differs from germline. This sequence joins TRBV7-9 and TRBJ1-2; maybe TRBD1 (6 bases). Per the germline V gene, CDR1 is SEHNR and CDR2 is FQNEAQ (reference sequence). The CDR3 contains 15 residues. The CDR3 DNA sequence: TGTGCCACCAGCAGAGATATAGAGGGGGGGAATGGCTACACCTTC. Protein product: CATSRDIEGGNGYTF.

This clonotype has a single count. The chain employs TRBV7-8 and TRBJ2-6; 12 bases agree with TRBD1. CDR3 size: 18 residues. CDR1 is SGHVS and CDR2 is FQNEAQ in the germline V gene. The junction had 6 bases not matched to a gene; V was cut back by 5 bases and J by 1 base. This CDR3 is CASSERGQGASGANVLTF. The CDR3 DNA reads TGTGCCAGCAGCGAGAGGGGACAGGGGGCTTCTGGGGCCAACGTCCTGACTTTC.

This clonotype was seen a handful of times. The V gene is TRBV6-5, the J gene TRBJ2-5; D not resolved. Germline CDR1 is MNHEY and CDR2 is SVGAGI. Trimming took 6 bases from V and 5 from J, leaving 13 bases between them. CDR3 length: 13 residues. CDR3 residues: CASSSLGQETQYF. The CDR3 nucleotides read TGTGCCAGCAGCTCCTTGGGCCAGGAGACCCAGTACTTC.

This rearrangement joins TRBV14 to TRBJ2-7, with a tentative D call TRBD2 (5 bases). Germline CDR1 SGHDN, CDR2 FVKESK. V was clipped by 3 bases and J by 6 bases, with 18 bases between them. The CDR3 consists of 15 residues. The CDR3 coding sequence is TGTGCCAGCAGCCAGAACACCGGGATGTTGAGCGAGCAGTACTTC. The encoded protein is CASSQNTGMLSEQYF.

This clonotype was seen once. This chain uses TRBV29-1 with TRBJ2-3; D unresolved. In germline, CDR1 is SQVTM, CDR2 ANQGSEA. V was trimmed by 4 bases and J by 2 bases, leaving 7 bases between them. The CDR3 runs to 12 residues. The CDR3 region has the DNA TGCAGCGTTGTCTATCCCACAGATACGCAGTATTTT. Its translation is CSVVYPTDTQYF.

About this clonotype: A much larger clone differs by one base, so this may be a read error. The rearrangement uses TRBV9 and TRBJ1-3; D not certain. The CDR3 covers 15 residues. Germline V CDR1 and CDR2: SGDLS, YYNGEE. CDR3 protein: CAGSVGISSLNTIYF. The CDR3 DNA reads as TGTGCCGGCAGCGTGGGGATCTCTTCCCTAAACACCATATATTTT.

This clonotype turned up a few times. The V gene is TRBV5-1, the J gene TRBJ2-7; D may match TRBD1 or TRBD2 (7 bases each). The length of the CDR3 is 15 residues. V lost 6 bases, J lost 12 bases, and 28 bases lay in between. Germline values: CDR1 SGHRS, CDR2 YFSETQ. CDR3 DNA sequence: TGCGCCAGCACCCAAGCGGGACAGCGAAACCAACCCCCGTACTTC. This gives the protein CASTQAGQRNQPPYF.

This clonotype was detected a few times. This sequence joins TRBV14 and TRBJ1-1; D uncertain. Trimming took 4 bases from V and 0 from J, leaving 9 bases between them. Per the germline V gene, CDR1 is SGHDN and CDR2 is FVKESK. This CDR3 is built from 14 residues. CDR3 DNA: TGTGCCAGCAGCCTAAGCACAGTGAACACTGAAGCTTTCTTT. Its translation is CASSLSTVNTEAFF. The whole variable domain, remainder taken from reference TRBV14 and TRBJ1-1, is EAGVTQFPSHSVIEKGQTVTLRCDPISGHDNLYWYRRVMGKEIKFLLHFVKESKQDESGMPNNRFLAERTGGTYSTLKVQPAELEDSGVYFCASSLSTVNTEAFFGQGTRLTVV.

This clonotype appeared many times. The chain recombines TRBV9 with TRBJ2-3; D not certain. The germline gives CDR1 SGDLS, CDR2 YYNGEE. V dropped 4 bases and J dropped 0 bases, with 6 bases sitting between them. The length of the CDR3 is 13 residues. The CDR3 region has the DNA TGTGCCAGCAGCCAGGAGAGCACAGATACGCAGTATTTT. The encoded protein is CASSQESTDTQYF.

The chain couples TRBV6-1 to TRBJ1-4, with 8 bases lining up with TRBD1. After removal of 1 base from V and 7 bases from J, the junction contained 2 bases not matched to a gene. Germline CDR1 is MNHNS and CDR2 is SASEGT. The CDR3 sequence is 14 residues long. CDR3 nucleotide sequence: TGTGCCAGCAGTGAAGGGACAGGGCTTGAAAAACTGTTTTTT. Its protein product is CASSEGTGLEKLFF.

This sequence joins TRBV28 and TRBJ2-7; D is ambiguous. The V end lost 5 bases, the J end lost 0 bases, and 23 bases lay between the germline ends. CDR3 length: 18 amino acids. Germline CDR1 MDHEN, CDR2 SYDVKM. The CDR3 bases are TGTGCCAGCAGTCCATCCCCCCGACTGCAGTTACACTCCTACGAGCAGTACTTC. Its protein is CASSPSPRLQLHSYEQYF. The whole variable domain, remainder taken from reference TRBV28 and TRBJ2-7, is DVKVTQSSRYLVKRTGEKVFLECVQDMDHENMFWYRQDPGLGLRLIYFSYDVKMKEKGDIPEGYSVSREKKERFSLILESASTNQTSMYLCASSPSPRLQLHSYEQYFGPGTRLTVT.

CDR3 coding DNA: TGCAGTGCTAGAGATCCCCGGCAGGGCGTTAATGAAAAACTGTTTTTT. Its protein is CSARDPRQGVNEKLFF. The chain carries TRBV20-1 and TRBJ1-4, with D tentatively TRBD1 (5 bases). The CDR3 is 16 amino acids. The germline V gene has CDR1 DFQATT and CDR2 SNEGSKA (reference sequence). V lost 0 bases to trimming and J lost 4 bases, with 15 bases between them.

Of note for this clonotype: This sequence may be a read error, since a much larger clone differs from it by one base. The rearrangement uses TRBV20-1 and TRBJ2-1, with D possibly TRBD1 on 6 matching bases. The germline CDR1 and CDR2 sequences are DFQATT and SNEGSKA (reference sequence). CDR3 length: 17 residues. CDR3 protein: CSARPSKAGTLYNERFF. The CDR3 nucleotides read TGCAGTGCTAGACCCTCAAAAGCCGGGACACTATACAATGAGCGGTTCTTC.

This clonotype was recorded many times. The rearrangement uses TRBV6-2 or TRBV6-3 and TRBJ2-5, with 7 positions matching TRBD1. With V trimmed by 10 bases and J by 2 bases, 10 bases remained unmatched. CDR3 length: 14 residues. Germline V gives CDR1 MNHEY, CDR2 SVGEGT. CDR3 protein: CATWTGVLQETQYF. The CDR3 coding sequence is TGTGCCACCTGGACAGGAGTGTTACAAGAGACCCAGTACTTC.

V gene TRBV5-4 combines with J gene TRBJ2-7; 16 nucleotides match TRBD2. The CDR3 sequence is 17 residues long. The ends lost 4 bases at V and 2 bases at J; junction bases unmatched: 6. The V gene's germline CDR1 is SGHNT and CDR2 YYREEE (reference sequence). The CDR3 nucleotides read TGTGCCAGCAGCGGGACGGGACTAGCGGGAGGGGCCTACGAGCAGTACTTC. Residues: CASSGTGLAGGAYEQYF.

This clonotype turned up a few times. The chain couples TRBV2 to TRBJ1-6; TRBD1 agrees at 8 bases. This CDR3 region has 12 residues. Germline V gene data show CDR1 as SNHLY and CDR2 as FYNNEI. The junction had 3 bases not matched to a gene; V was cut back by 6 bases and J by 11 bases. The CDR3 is CASRGTGTPLHF. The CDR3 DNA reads TGTGCCAGCAGGGGGACAGGTACACCCCTCCACTTT.

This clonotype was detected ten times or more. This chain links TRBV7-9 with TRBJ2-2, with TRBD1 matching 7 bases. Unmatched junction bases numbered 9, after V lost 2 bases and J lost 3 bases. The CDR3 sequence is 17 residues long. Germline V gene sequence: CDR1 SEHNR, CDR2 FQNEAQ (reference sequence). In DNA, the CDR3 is TGTGCCAGCAGCTTAAGTCTCGGACAGGAAGACACCGGGGAGCTGTTTTTT. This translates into CASSLSLGQEDTGELFF. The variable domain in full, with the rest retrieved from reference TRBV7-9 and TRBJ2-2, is DTGVSQNPRHKITKRGQNVTFRCDPISEHNRLYWYRQTLGQGPEFLTYFQNEAQLEKSRLLSDRFSAERPKGSFSTLEIQRTEQGDSAMYLCASSLSLGQEDTGELFFGEGSRLTVL.

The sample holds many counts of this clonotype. The CDR3: CSAPGQGLGTQYF. In DNA form, the CDR3 reads TGCAGTGCCCCGGGACAGGGGTTGGGGACCCAGTACTTC. This chain links TRBV20-1 with TRBJ2-5, with TRBD1 identical over 10 bases. This CDR3 is built from 13 residues. Looked up from germline, CDR1 is DFQATT and CDR2 is SNEGSKA (reference sequence). Trimming at V came to 6 bases and at J to 7 bases, leaving 8 bases not matched to a gene.

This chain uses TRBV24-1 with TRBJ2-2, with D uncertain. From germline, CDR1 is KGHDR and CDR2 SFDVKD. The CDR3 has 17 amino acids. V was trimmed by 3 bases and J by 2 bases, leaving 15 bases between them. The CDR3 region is CATSDTAGPRNTGELFF. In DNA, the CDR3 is TGTGCCACCAGTGATACGGCCGGGCCCCGAAACACCGGGGAGCTGTTTTTT.

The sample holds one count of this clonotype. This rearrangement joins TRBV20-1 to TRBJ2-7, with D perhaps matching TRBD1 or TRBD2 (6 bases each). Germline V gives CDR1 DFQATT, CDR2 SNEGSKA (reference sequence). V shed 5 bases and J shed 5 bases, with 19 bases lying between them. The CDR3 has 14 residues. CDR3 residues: CSAGRRGAVDEQYF. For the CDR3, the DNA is TGCAGTGCTGGAAGGAGGGGGGCAGTGGACGAGCAGTACTTC.

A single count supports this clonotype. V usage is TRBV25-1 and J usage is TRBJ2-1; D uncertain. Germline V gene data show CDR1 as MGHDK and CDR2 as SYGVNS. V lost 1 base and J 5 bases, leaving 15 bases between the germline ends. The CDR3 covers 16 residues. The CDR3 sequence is CASSELGARRHNEQFF. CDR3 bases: TGTGCCAGCAGTGAATTAGGAGCGCGGCGACACAATGAGCAGTTCTTC. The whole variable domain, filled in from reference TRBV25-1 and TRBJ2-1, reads EADIYQTPRYLVIGTGKKITLECSQTMGHDKMYWYQQDPGMELHLIHYSYGVNSTEKGDLSSESTVSRIRTEHFPLTLESARPSHTSQYLCASSELGARRHNEQFFGPGTRLTVL.

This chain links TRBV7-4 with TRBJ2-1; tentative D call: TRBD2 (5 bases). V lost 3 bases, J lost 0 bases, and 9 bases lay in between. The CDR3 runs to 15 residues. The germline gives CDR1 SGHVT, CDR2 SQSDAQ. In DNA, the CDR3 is TGTGCCAGCAGCTTGTCAGGAGGCTCCTACAATGAGCAGTTCTTC. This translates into CASSLSGGSYNEQFF.

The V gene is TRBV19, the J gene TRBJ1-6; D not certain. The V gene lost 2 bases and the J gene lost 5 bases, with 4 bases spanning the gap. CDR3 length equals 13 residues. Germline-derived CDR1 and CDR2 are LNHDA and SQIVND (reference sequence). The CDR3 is CASSIQDNSPLHF. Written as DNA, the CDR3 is TGTGCCAGTAGTATACAGGATAATTCACCCCTCCACTTT.

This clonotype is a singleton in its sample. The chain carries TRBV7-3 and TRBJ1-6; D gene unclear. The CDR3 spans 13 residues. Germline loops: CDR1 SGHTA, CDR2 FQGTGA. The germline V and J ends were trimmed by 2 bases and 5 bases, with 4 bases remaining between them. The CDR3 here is CASSLENNSPLHF. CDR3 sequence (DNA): TGTGCCAGCAGCTTAGAGAATAATTCACCCCTCCACTTT.

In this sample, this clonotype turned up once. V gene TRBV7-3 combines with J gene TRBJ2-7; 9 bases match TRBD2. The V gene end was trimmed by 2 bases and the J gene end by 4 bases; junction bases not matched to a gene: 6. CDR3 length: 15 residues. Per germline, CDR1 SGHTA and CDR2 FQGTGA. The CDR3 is CASSLEAGGLYEQYF. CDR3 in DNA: TGTGCCAGCAGCTTAGAAGCGGGAGGTCTATACGAGCAGTACTTC.